Below are 21 T cell receptor beta chains sequenced from a single sample in a study of cytomegalovirus exposure and HLA in healthy donors. Primers: 60 Vbeta forward and 13 Jbeta reverse. Sequenced by immunoSEQ multiplex PCR; TCRdb stores in-frame clones only, minus some. This sample has 97,000 or so clones; 70% to 80% occur once, and the top ten carry around 9.6%. The sample consisted of PBMCs. These receptors came from a male donor in good health and CMV-seropositive.

This clone came up a few times. J is TRBJ2-7 and V is TRBV23-1; 7 positions agree with TRBD2. TRBV23-1 is an ORF; its function is uncertain. With 8 bases clipped from V and 3 bases from J, the junction kept 13 bases outside the gene matches. The CDR3 is 15 amino acids. DNA of the CDR3: TGCGCCAGCGTCTCGACCGCGGGAGCTAGCTACGAGCAGTACTTC. The encoded protein is CASVSTAGASYEQYF.

This clone was detected a few times. This chain links TRBV7-2 with TRBJ1-1; D gene unclear. V shed 5 bases and J shed 1 base, with 11 bases lying between them. Germline V gene data show CDR1 as SGHTA and CDR2 as FQGNSA. This CDR3 spans 14 amino acids. The CDR3 reads CASSPGGRNTEAFF. In DNA form, the CDR3 reads TGTGCCAGCAGCCCGGGAGGGCGGAACACTGAAGCTTTCTTT.

The V call is TRBV11-1, the J call TRBJ2-7; D uncertain. V dropped 5 bases and J dropped 7 bases, with 15 bases sitting between them. Germline V gives CDR1 SGHAT, CDR2 FQDESV (reference sequence). The CDR3 totals 13 residues. This CDR3 reads CASSPRGSSEQYF. CDR3 bases: TGTGCCAGCAGCCCCCGAGGATCCTCTGAGCAGTACTTC.

The J gene is TRBJ2-5, the V gene TRBV5-1, with 10 bases matching TRBD2. J lost 1 base, V lost 1 base, and 1 base had no gene match. The CDR3 has 15 residues. In germline, CDR1 is SGHRS, CDR2 YFSETQ. The CDR3 coding sequence is TGCGCCAGCAGCTTGTTAGCGGGAGGCCAAGAGACCCAGTACTTC. It specifies CASSLLAGGQETQYF.

This rearrangement joins TRBV7-2 to TRBJ2-5, with D perhaps matching TRBD1 (6 bases). Germline CDR1 reads SGHTA; CDR2 reads FQGNSA. There are 15 residues in the CDR3. V was clipped by 1 base and J by 11 bases, with 20 bases between them. The CDR3 nucleotides read TGTGCCAGCAGCTTAGACAGGACAGCTCTACGAAAGCAGTACTTC. Its translation: CASSLDRTALRKQYF.

This clone has just a few counts. This CDR3 is CSVGTSGAYEQYF. The CDR3 DNA reads TGCAGCGTTGGTACTAGCGGGGCCTACGAGCAGTACTTC. The gene calls are TRBV29-1 and TRBJ2-7; 10 bases are shared with TRBD2. From germline, CDR1 is SQVTM and CDR2 ANQGSEA. V shed 4 bases, J shed 2 bases, and the junction held 2 bases outside the gene matches. The CDR3 length is 13 residues.

The genes are TRBV18 and TRBJ2-7; 11 bases line up with TRBD2. Germline V gives CDR1 KGHSH, CDR2 LQKENI. V lost 6 bases and J lost 5; bases outside the gene matches: 9. The CDR3 length is 15 residues. The CDR3 DNA reads as TGTGCCAGCTCTCCGGGACTAGCGGCCAGGGACGAGCAGTACTTC. Translation gives CASSPGLAARDEQYF.

This clone was counted a few times. The chain is built from TRBV5-1 and TRBJ2-2; 7 nucleotides agree with TRBD1. J lost 7 bases, V lost 3 bases, and 6 bases had no gene match. In germline, CDR1 is SGHRS, CDR2 YFSETQ. The length of the CDR3 is 14 residues. CDR3 protein: CASSSLTGYGELFF. The CDR3 region has the DNA TGCGCCAGCAGCTCGCTGACAGGGTACGGGGAGCTGTTTTTT.

This clone was detected once. The CDR3 DNA is TGTGCCAGAACCCCAGCTAGCGGGGGAAACACCATATATTTT. Translating it yields CARTPASGGNTIYF. The rearrangement joins TRBV5-3 to TRBJ1-3; D not resolved. TRBV5-3 is treated as an ORF (open reading frame) with a function not yet certain. The CDR3 has 14 amino acids. With 6 bases removed from V and 4 bases from J, the gap between germline ends came to 14 bases.

The rearrangement uses TRBV7-7 and TRBJ2-3; D unresolved. Germline assignment: CDR1 SSHAT and CDR2 FNYEAQ (reference sequence). The ends were cut back, 0 bases at V and 6 bases at J, with 7 bases in the middle. The CDR3 has 13 residues. CDR3 amino acids: CASSLAEKDTQYF. The CDR3 bases are TGTGCCAGCAGCTTAGCCGAGAAGGATACGCAGTATTTT.

This rearrangement joins TRBV7-9 to TRBJ2-5; TRBD2 is a possible D gene (5 bases). The V and J ends lost 3 bases and 5 bases respectively, with 19 bases between them. The germline gives CDR1 SEHNR, CDR2 FQNEAQ (reference sequence). The CDR3 spans 16 residues. CDR3 sequence (DNA): TGTGCCAGCAGCTTGAATCCAGCGGAAAGAGGGGAGACCCAGTACTTC. Protein product: CASSLNPAERGETQYF.

V gene TRBV11-3 combines with J gene TRBJ2-5; 8 nucleotides match TRBD1. V lost 5 bases and J lost 5; bases outside the gene matches: 10. The CDR3 extends over 15 amino acids. Germline CDR1 is SGHNT and CDR2 is YENEEA. As DNA, the CDR3 is TGTGCCAGCAGCCTAAGGACAGGGAGTGAGGAGACCCAGTACTTC. It yields the protein CASSLRTGSEETQYF. Complete variable domain (other parts from reference TRBV11-3 and TRBJ2-5): EAGVVQSPRYKIIEKKQPVAFWCNPISGHNTLYWYLQNLGQGPELLIRYENEEAVDDSQLPKDRFSAERLKGVDSTLKIQPAELGDSAVYLCASSLRTGSEETQYFGPGTRLLVL.

V gene TRBV11-2 combines with J gene TRBJ1-1; D ambiguous. V was trimmed by 4 bases and J by 12 bases, leaving 15 bases between them. The length of the CDR3 is 12 residues. The V gene's germline CDR1 is SGHAT and CDR2 FQNNGV. The CDR3 bases are TGTGCCAGCAGCTCCCCGGGAGGGCGACCTTTCTTT. As protein: CASSSPGGRPFF.

The V call is TRBV2, the J call TRBJ2-2, with D possibly TRBD2 on 5 matching bases. Per germline, CDR1 SNHLY and CDR2 FYNNEI. Trimming cost V 8 bases and J 3 bases, with 13 bases left between them. The CDR3 is 14 residues long. In DNA, the CDR3 is TGTGCCAGCGTGGGAGAAGCCGACACCGGGGAGCTGTTTTTT. Translating gives CASVGEADTGELFF.

Concerning this clone: One end of the junction varies from germline; a read error may be responsible. The V and J genes are TRBV2 and TRBJ2-4; 7 bases fit TRBD1. The CDR3 runs 15 residues. Germline assignment: CDR1 SNHLY and CDR2 FYNNEI. CDR3 nucleotide sequence: TGTGCCAGCAGTGAGGGGGAAGGGGGCAGGAACAGTCAGTACTTC. This encodes CASSEGEGGRNSQYF.

Only one count was recorded for this clone. The chain has TRBV18 and TRBJ2-5; maybe TRBD1 (5 bases). Trimming left V 0 bases short and J 2 bases short, with 10 bases between. From germline, CDR1 is KGHSH and CDR2 LQKENI. The CDR3 length is 15 residues. Written as DNA, the CDR3 is TGTGCCAGCTCACCACCGGTCTCAGGGCAAGAGACCCAGTACTTC. Its translation is CASSPPVSGQETQYF. The whole variable domain, remainder taken from reference TRBV18 and TRBJ2-5, is NAGVMQNPRHLVRRRGQEARLRCSPMKGHSHVYWYRQLPEEGLKFMVYLQKENIIDESGMPKERFSAEFPKEGPSILRIQQVVRGDSAAYFCASSPPVSGQETQYFGPGTRLLVL.

Written as DNA, the CDR3 is TGTGCCAGCAGAATGACTAGCTACAATGAGCAGTTCTTC. It is translated as CASRMTSYNEQFF. This chain links TRBV11-2 with TRBJ2-1; possible D gene TRBD2, 6 bases. The CDR3 runs 13 residues. Trimming took 6 bases from V and 3 from J, leaving 9 bases between them. From germline, CDR1 is SGHAT and CDR2 FQNNGV. Looking up the rest from reference TRBV11-2 and TRBJ2-1 gives the full variable domain: EAGVAQSPRYKIIEKRQSVAFWCNPISGHATLYWYQQILGQGPKLLIQFQNNGVVDDSQLPKDRFSAERLKGVDSTLKIQPAKLEDSAVYLCASRMTSYNEQFFGPGTRLTVL.

This chain uses TRBV10-3 with TRBJ2-7; D possibly corresponds to TRBD2 (5 bases). The germline V gene encodes CDR1 ENHRY and CDR2 SYGVKD. V was clipped by 0 bases and J by 6 bases, with 9 bases between them. This CDR3 has 13 amino acids. CDR3 nucleotide sequence: TGTGCCATCAGTGAGTCGGGAGTCCCCGAGCAGTACTTC. It yields the protein CAISESGVPEQYF.

The genes are TRBV5-1 and TRBJ1-4; 8 bases align to TRBD1. Germline values: CDR1 SGHRS, CDR2 YFSETQ. The CDR3 has 17 residues. V was clipped by 0 bases and J by 6 bases; unmatched bases: 10. The CDR3 DNA follows: TGCGCCAGCAGCTTGGGGGGATCCGGACAGGGTTATGAAAAACTGTTTTTT. The encoded protein is CASSLGGSGQGYEKLFF.

The gene calls are TRBV30 and TRBJ2-7, with D unclear. V lost 4 bases, J lost 0 bases, and 7 bases lay in between. CDR1 and CDR2 from the germline V gene are GTSNPN and SVGIG (reference sequence). CDR3 length equals 12 residues. CDR3 in DNA: TGTGCCTGGACCCCGGGCTCCTACGAGCAGTACTTC. Translation: CAWTPGSYEQYF.

The V gene is TRBV7-8, the J gene TRBJ1-3, with D perhaps matching TRBD1 (6 bases). The length of the CDR3 is 16 residues. Germline V gene data show CDR1 as SGHVS and CDR2 as FQNEAQ. Trimming took off 1 base at V and 2 bases at J, with 12 bases between the two ends. CDR3 in DNA: TGTGCCAGCAGCTTAGGCGCCAGGGGAGCTGGAAACACCATATATTTT. Amino acid sequence: CASSLGARGAGNTIYF.